This TCR beta chain was profiled in a study of T cell responses to AZD1222 COVID-19 vaccine. Whole-study results and caveats: It should be noted that donors were predominantly white British and more often female, and clonal diversity was possibly underestimated.

The CDR3 has 14 residues. V lost 8 bases, J lost 0 bases, and 13 bases lay in between. Per germline, CDR1 MNHGY and CDR2 SVAAGI. Of note for this clone: What it recognizes is unknown.

Libraries were prepared by immunoSEQ multiplex PCR; TCRdb keeps only in-frame clonotypes and omits some of them. Of 180,000 or so clones in the sample, 80% to 90% were seen once. V gene TRBV6-9 combines with J gene TRBJ1-2; maybe TRBD1 (5 bases). Sequences were derived from peripheral blood, sampled on day 0 of AZD1222 vaccination. This sequence was found in an adult in good health. CDR3 sequence: CASPGRYSNYGYTF. CDR3 DNA sequence: TGTGCCAGCCCAGGGCGCTATTCTAACTATGGCTACACCTTC.